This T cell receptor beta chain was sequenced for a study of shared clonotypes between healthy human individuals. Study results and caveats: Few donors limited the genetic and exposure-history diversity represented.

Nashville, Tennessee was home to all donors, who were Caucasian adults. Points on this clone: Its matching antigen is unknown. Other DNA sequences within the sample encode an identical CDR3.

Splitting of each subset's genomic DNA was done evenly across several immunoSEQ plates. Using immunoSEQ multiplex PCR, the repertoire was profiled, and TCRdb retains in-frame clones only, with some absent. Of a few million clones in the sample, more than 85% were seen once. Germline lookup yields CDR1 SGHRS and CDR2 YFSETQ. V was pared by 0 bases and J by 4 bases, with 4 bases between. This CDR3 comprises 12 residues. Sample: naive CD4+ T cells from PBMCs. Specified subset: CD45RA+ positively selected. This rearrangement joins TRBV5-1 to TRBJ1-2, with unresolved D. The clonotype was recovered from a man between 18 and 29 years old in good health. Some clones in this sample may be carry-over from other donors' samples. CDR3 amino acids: CASSLDSYGYTF. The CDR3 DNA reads TGCGCCAGCAGCTTGGATTCCTATGGCTACACCTTC.